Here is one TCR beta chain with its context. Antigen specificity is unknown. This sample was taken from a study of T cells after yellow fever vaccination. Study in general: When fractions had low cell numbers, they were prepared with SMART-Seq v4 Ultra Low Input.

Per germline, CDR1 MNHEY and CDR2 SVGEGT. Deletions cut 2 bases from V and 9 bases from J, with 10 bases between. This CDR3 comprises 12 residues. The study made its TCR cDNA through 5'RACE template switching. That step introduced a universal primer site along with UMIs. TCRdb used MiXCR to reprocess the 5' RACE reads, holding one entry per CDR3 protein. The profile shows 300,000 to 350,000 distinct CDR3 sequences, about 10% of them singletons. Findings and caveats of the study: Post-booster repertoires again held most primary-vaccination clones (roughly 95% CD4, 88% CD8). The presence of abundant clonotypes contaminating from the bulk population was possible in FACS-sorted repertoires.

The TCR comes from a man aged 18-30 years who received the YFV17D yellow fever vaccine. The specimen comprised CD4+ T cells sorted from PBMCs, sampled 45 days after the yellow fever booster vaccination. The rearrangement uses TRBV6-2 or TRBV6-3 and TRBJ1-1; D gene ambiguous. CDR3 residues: CASSYTTGKAFF. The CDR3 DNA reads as TGTGCCAGCAGTTACACGACGGGAAAAGCTTTCTTT.